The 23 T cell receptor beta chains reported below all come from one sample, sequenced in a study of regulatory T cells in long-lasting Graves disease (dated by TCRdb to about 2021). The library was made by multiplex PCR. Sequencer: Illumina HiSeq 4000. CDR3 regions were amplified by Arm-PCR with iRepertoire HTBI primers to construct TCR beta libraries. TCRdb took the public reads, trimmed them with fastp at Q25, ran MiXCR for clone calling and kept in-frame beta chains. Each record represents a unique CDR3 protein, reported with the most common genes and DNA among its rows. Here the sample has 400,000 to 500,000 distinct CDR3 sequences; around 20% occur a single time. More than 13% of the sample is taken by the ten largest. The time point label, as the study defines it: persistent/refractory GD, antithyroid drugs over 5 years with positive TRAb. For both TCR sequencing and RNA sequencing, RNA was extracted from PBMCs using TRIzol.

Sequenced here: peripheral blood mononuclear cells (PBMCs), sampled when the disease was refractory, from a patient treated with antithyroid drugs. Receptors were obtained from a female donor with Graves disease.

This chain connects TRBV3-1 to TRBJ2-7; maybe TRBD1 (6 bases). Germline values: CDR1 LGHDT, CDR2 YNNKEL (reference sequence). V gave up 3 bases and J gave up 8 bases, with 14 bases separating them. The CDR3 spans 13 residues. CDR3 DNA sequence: TGTGCCAGCAGCCAGGGGGACATTCTTAAGCAGTACTTC. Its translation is CASSQGDILKQYF.

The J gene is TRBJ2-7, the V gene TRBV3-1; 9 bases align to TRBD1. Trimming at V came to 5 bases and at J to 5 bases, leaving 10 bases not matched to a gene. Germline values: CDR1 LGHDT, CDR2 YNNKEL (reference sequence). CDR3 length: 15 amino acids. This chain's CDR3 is CASSRRTGALNEQYF. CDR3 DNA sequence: TGTGCCAGCAGCAGACGGACAGGGGCCCTAAACGAGCAGTACTTC.

The CDR3 DNA reads TGTGCCAGCAGCCAAGATCTAGCGGGACTCCTAGATACGCAGTATTTT. This sequence encodes CASSQDLAGLLDTQYF. The chain couples TRBV14 to TRBJ2-3; 9 bases line up with TRBD2. The CDR3 sequence is 16 residues long. Germline V gives CDR1 SGHDN, CDR2 FVKESK. Germline trimming cut 0 bases from V and 5 bases from J; bases unmatched to any gene: 6.

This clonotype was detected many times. The CDR3 nucleotides are TGTGCCACCAGCCTAGAGAGGGGGCCCTACGAGCAGTACTTC. This codes for CATSLERGPYEQYF. The chain uses TRBV15 and TRBJ2-7; 7 positions match TRBD1. Looked up from germline, CDR1 is LNHNV and CDR2 is YYDKDF (reference sequence). Trimming removed 5 bases from V and 2 bases from J; junction bases left unmatched: 6. CDR3 size: 14 residues.

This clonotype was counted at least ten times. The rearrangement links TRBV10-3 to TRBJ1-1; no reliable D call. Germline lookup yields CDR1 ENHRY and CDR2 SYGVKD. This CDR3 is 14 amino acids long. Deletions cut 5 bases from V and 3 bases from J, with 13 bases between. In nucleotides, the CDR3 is TGTGCCATCAGTTCCTCAATATTGGACACTGAAGCTTTCTTT. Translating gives CAISSSILDTEAFF.

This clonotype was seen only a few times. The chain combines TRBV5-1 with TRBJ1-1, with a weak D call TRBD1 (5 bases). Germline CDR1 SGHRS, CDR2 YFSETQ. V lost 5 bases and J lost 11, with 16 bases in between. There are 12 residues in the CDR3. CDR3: CASRGDEGRAFF. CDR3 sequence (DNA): TGCGCCAGCAGGGGGGATGAGGGCCGGGCTTTCTTT.

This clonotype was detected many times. The DNA of the CDR3 is TGCGCCAGCAGCTCGTGGGAATCTAACTATGGCTACACCTTC. Translated, it gives CASSSWESNYGYTF. V gene TRBV5-1 combines with J gene TRBJ1-2; D is undetermined. This CDR3 has 14 residues. Germline loops: CDR1 SGHRS, CDR2 YFSETQ. The V gene lost 3 bases and the J gene lost 0 bases, with 9 bases spanning the gap. The variable domain in full, with the rest retrieved from reference TRBV5-1 and TRBJ1-2, is KAGVTQTPRYLIKTRGQQVTLSCSPISGHRSVSWYQQTPGQGLQFLFEYFSETQRNKGNFPGRFSGRQFSNSRSEMNVSTLELGDSALYLCASSSWESNYGYTFGSGTRLTVV.

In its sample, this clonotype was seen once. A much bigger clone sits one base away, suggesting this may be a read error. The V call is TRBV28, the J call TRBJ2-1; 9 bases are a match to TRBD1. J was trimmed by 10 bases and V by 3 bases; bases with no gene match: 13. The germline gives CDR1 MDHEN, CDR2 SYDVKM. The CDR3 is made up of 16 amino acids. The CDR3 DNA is TGTGCCAGCAGTTTGCCCGGGGACAGGGACCCCTACGAGCAGTTCTTC. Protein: CASSLPGDRDPYEQFF. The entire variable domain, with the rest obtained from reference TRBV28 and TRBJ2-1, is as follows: DVKVTQSSRYLVKRTGEKVFLECVQDMDHENMFWYRQDPGLGLRLIYFSYDVKMKEKGDIPEGYSVSREKKERFSLILESASTNQTSMYLCASSLPGDRDPYEQFFGPGTRLTVL.

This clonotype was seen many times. The CDR3, as DNA: TGCAGTGCTAGCCGCTGGGAGCAAGAGACCCAGTACTTC. Protein sequence: CSASRWEQETQYF. This chain connects TRBV20-1 to TRBJ2-5; D possibly corresponds to TRBD2 (5 bases). CDR3 size: 13 residues. In germline, CDR1 is DFQATT, CDR2 SNEGSKA (reference sequence). Between the trimmed V and J ends, which lost 3 bases and 2 bases, there was a span of 10 bases.

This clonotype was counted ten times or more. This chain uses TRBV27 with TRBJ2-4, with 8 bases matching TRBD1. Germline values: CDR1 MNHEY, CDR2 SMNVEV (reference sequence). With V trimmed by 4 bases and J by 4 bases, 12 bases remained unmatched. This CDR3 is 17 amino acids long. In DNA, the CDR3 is TGTGCCAGCAGTTCTGACCCCCTAACAGGGGGGAAAAACATTCAGTACTTC. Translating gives CASSSDPLTGGKNIQYF.

CDR3 residues: CASSLDTPSEQFF. The CDR3 DNA sequence: TGTGCCAGCAGTTTAGACACCCCGTCAGAGCAGTTCTTC. The chain recombines TRBV12-3 or TRBV12-4 with TRBJ2-1; D is ambiguous. V lost 1 base and J 10 bases, leaving 11 bases between the germline ends. The CDR3 has 13 residues.

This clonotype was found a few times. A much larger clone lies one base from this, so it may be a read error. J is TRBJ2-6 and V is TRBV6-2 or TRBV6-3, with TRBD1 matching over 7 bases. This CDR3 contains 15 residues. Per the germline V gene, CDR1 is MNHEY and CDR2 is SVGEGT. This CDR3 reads CASSETGDGANVPTF. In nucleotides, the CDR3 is TGTGCCAGCAGCGAAACAGGGGACGGGGCCAACGTCCCGACTTTC.

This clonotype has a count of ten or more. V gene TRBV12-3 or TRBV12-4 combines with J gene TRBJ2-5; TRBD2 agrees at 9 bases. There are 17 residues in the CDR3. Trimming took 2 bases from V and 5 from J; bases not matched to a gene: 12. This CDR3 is CASSLRASGNRPETQYF. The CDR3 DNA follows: TGTGCCAGCAGTTTAAGGGCTAGCGGGAACCGACCGGAGACCCAGTACTTC.

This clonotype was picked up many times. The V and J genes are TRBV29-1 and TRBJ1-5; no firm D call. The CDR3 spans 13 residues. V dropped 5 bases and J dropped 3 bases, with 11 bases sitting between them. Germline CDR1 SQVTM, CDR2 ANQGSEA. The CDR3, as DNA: TGCAGCGTTCAAACCACCTCCAATCAGCCCCAGCATTTT. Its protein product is CSVQTTSNQPQHF.

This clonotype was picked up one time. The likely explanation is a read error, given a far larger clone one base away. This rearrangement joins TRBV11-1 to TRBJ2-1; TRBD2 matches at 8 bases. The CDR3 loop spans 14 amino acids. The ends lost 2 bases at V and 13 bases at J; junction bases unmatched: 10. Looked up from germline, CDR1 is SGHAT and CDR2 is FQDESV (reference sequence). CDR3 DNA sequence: TGTGCCAGCAGCTTAAGCGGGGGTGCAGAGACCCAGTTCTTC. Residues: CASSLSGGAETQFF.

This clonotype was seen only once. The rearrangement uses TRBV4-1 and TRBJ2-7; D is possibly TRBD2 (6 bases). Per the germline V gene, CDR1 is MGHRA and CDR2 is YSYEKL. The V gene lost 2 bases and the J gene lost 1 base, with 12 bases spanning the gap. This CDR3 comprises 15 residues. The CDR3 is CASSQTWEVSYEQYF. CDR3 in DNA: TGCGCCAGCAGCCAAACATGGGAGGTATCCTACGAGCAGTACTTC.

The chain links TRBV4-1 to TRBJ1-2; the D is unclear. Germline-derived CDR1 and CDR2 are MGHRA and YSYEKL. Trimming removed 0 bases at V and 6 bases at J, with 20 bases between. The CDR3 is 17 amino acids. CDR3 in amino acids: CASSQDKEGPRSHGYTF. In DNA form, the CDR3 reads TGCGCCAGCAGCCAAGATAAGGAGGGCCCGAGGTCCCATGGCTACACCTTC.

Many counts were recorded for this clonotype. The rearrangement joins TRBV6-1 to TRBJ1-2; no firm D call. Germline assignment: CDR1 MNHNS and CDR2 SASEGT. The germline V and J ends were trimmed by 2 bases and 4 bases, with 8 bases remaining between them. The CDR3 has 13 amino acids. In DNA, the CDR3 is TGTGCCAGCAGTGAAAAGGCCGCCTATGGCTACACCTTC. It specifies CASSEKAAYGYTF.

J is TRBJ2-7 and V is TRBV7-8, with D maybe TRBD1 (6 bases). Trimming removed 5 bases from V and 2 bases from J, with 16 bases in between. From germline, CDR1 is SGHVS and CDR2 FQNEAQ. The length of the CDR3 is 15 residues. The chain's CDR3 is CASSPSQGSAYEQYF. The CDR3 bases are TGTGCCAGCAGCCCCTCACAGGGTTCGGCCTACGAGCAGTACTTC.

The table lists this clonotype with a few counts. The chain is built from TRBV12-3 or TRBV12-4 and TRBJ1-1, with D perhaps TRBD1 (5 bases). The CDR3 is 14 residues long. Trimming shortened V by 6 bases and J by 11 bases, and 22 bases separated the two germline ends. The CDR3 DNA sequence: TGTGCCAGCAGCCTAACCGGGGCCTCTGTAAGGGCTTTCTTT. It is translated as CASSLTGASVRAFF.

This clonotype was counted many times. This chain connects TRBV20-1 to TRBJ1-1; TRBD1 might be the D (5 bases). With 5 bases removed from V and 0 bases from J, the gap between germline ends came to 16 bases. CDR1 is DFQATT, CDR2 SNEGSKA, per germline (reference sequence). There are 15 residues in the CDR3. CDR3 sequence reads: CSAPSAGGVNTEAFF. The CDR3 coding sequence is TGCAGTGCTCCCTCGGCGGGGGGGGTGAACACTGAAGCTTTCTTT.

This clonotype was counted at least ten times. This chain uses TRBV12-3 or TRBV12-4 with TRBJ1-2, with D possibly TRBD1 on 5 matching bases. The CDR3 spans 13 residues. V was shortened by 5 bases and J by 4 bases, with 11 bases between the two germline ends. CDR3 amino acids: CASSPGTSYGYTF. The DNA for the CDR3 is TGTGCCAGCAGTCCCGGGACCTCCTATGGCTACACCTTC.

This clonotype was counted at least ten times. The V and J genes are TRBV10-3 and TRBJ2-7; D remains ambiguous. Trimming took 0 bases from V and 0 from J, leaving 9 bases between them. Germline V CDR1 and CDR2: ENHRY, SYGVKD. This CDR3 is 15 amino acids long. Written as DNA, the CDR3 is TGTGCCATCAGTGAGTCAGGCGGACCCTCCTACGAGCAGTACTTC. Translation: CAISESGGPSYEQYF.